This TCR beta chain was captured by sequencing in a study of regulatory T cells in long-lasting Graves disease. CDR3 regions were amplified by Arm-PCR using iRepertoire HTBI primers to build TCR beta libraries. TCRdb processed the multiplex PCR reads anew with MiXCR; each CDR3 protein has one entry. The sample holds approximately 390,000 distinct CDR3 sequences; 15% to 20% are singletons and the top ten take around 20%. Germline CDR1 reads MNHEY; CDR2 reads SVGAGI. This CDR3 contains 16 residues. V was pared by 0 bases and J by 2 bases, with 6 bases of the junction left unmatched. In this sample, this clonotype turned up many times. The time point here: newly diagnosed GD, antithyroid drugs for less than 3 months. TCR sequences were obtained from RNA taken from PBMCs. This sample was also put to use in a study of T cells in Graves' hyperthyroidism and ophthalmopathy. Per that paper: In patients aged 18 to 65, hyperthyroidism was newly diagnosed, with duration under 2 months.

The J gene is TRBJ2-7, the V gene TRBV6-5; the match to TRBD2 covers 8 bases. Source: peripheral blood mononuclear cells (PBMCs), taken at new diagnosis, from a patient treated with antithyroid drugs. This TCR derives from a woman younger than 35 with Graves disease. CDR3 loop: CASSYSRRRGAYEQYF. Written as DNA, the CDR3 is TGTGCCAGCAGTTACTCGAGGCGGCGGGGGGCCTACGAGCAGTACTTC.